This T cell receptor beta chain originates from a study of glioma-infiltrating T cells after dendritic cell vaccination. Time point in this sample: after dendritic cell vaccination, including at tumor progression/relapse. TCRdb's copy holds only in-frame clones and misses some; the assay was immunoSEQ multiplex PCR. The data contain about 24,000 clones, about 90% of them singletons. The CDR3 loop spans 14 amino acids. Germline loops: CDR1 SGHRS, CDR2 YFSETQ. V was trimmed by 1 base and J by 5 bases, leaving 12 bases between them. The source material was blood, sampled after dendritic cell vaccination. This receptor was obtained from a human donor with glioblastoma. This sequence joins TRBV5-1 and TRBJ2-5; weak D call: TRBD2 (6 bases). CDR3 loop: CASSLRPRGETQYF. For the CDR3, the DNA is TGCGCCAGCAGCTTGCGACCCCGGGGGGAGACCCAGTACTTC.